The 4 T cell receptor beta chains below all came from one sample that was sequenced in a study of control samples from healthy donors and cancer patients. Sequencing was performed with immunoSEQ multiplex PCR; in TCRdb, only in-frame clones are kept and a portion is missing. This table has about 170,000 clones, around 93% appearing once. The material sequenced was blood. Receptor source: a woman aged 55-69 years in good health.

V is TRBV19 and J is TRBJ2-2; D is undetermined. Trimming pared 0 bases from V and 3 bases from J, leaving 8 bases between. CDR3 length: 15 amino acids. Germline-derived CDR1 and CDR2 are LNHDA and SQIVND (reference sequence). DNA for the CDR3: TGTGCCAGTAGTATAGAAACGGGCCACACCGGGGAGCTGTTTTTT. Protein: CASSIETGHTGELFF.

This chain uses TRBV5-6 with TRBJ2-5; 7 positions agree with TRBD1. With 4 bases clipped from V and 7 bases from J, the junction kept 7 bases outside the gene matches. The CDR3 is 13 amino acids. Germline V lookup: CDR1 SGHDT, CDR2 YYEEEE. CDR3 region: CASSKDRVGTQYF. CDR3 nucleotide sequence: TGTGCCAGCAGCAAAGACAGGGTAGGGACCCAGTACTTC.

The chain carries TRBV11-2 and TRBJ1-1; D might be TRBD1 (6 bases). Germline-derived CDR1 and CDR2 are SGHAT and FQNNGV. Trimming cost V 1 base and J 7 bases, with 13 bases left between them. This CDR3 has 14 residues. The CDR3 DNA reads TGTGCCAGCAGCTTAGGTGGGGGCCCGGGTGAAGCTTTCTTT. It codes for CASSLGGGPGEAFF.

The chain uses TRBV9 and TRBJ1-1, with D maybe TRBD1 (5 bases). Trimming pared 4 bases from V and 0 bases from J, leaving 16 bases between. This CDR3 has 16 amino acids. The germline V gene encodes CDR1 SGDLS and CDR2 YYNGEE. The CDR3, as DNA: TGTGCCAGCAGCCCCCAGTCTCCGGGACTGAACACTGAAGCTTTCTTT. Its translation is CASSPQSPGLNTEAFF.